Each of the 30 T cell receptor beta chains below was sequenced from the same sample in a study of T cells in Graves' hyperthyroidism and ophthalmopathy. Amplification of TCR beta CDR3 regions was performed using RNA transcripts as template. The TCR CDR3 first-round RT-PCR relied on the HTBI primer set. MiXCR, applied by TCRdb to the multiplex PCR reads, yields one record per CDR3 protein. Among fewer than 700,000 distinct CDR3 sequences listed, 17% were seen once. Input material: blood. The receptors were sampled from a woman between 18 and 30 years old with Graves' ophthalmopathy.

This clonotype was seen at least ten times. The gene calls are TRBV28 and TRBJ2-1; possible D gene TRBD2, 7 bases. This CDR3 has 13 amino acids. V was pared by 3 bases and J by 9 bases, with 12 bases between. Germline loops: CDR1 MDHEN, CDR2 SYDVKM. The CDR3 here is CASSLGGGGEQFF. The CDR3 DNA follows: TGTGCCAGCAGTTTGGGGGGCGGGGGTGAGCAGTTCTTC.

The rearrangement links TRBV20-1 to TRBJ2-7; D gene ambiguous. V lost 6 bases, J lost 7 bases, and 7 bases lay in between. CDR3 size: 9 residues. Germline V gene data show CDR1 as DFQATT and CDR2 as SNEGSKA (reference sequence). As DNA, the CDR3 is TGCAGTGCCCCTCGGGAGCAGTACTTC. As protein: CSAPREQYF.

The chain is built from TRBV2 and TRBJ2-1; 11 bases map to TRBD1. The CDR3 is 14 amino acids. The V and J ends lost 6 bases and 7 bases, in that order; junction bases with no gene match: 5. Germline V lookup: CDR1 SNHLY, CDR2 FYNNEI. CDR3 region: CASSWTGGGNEQFF. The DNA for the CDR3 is TGTGCCAGCAGCTGGACAGGGGGCGGGAATGAGCAGTTCTTC.

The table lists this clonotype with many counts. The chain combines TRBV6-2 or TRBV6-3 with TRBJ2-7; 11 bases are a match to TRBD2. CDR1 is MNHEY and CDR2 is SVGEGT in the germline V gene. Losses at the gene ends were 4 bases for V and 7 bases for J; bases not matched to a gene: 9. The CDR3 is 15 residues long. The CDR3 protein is CASSSAGTSGGEQYF. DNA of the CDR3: TGTGCCAGCAGTTCGGCCGGGACTAGCGGAGGAGAGCAGTACTTC.

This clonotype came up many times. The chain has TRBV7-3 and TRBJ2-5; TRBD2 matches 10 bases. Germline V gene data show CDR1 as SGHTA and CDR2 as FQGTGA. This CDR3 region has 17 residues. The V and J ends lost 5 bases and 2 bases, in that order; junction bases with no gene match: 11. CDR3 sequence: CASSPGAGGPGQETQYF. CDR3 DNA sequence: TGTGCCAGCAGCCCCGGAGCGGGGGGGCCGGGGCAAGAGACCCAGTACTTC.

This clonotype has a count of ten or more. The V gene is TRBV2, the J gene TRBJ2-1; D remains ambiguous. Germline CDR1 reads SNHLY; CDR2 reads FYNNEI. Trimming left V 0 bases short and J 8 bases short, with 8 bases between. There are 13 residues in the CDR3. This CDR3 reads CASSEAQSDEQFF. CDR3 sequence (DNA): TGTGCCAGCAGTGAAGCGCAGAGCGATGAGCAGTTCTTC.

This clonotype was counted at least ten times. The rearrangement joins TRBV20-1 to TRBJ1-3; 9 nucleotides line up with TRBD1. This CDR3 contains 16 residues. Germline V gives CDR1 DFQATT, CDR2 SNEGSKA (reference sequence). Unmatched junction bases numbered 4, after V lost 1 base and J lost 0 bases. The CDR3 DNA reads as TGCAGTGCTAGAGGGGACAGGGCGCTCTCTGGAAACACCATATATTTT. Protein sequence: CSARGDRALSGNTIYF.

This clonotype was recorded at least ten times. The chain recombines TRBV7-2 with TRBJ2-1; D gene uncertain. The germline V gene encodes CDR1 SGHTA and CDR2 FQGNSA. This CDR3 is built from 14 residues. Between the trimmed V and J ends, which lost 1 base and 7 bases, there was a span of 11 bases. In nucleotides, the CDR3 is TGTGCCAGCAGCTTAGTAATCGCTAGGAATGAGCAGTTCTTC. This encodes CASSLVIARNEQFF. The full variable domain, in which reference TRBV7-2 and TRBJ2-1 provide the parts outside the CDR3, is GAGVSQSPSNKVTEKGKDVELRCDPISGHTALYWYRQSLGQGLEFLIYFQGNSAPDKSGLPSDRFSAERTGGSVSTLTIQRTQQEDSAVYLCASSLVIARNEQFFGPGTRLTVL.

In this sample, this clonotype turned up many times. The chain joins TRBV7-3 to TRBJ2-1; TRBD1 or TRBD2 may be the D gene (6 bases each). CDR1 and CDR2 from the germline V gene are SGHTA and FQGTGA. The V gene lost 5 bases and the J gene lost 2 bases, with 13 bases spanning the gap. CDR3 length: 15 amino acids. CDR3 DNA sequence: TGTGCCAGCAGCGAGGGTGGGGGGCCCTACAATGAGCAGTTCTTC. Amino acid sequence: CASSEGGGPYNEQFF.

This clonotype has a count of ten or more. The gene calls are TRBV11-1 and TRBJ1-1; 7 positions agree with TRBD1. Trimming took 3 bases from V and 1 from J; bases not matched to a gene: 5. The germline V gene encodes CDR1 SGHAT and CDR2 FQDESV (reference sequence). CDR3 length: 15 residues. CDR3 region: CASSLDRLQNTEAFF. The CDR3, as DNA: TGTGCCAGCAGCTTGGACAGGTTGCAGAACACTGAAGCTTTCTTT. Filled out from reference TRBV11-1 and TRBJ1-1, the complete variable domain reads EAEVAQSPRYKITEKSQAVAFWCDPISGHATLYWYRQILGQGPELLVQFQDESVVDDSQLPKDRFSAERLKGVDSTLKIQPAELGDSAMYLCASSLDRLQNTEAFFGQGTRLTVV.

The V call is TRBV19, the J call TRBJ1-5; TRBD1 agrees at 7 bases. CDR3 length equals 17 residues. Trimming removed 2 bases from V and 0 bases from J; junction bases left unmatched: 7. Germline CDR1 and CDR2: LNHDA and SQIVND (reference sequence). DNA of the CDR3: TGTGCCAGTAGTATACTTTCAGGGGGATATAGCAATCAGCCCCAGCATTTT. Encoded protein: CASSILSGGYSNQPQHF.

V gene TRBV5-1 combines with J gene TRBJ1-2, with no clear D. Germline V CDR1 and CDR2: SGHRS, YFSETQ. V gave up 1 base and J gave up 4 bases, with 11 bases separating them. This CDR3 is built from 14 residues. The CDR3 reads CASSLPETPYGYTF. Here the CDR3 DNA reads TGCGCCAGCAGCTTGCCCGAAACCCCCTATGGCTACACCTTC.

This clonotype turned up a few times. DNA for the CDR3: TGCGCCAGCAGCTTGGATGCTGTTGGCCATGGGGCCGAGCAGTACTTC. Its translation: CASSLDAVGHGAEQYF. J is TRBJ2-7 and V is TRBV5-1, with a tentative D call TRBD1 (5 bases). The CDR3 is 16 residues long. Germline V CDR1 and CDR2: SGHRS, YFSETQ. Trimming stripped 0 bases from V and 6 bases from J, with 19 bases between. Based on the CDR3 plus reference TRBV5-1 and TRBJ2-7, the full variable domain is KAGVTQTPRYLIKTRGQQVTLSCSPISGHRSVSWYQQTPGQGLQFLFEYFSETQRNKGNFPGRFSGRQFSNSRSEMNVSTLELGDSALYLCASSLDAVGHGAEQYFGPGTRLTVT.

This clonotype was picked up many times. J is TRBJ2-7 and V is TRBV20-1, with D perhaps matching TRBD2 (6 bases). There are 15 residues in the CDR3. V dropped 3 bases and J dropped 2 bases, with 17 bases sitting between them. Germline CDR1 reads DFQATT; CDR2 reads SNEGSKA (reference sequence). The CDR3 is CSARGSASVTYEQYF. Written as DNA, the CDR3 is TGCAGTGCTAGGGGGTCGGCTAGCGTAACCTACGAGCAGTACTTC.

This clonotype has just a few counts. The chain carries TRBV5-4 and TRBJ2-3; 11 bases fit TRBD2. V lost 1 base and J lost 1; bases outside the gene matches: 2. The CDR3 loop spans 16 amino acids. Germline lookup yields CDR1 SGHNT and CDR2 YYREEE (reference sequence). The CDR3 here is CASSLLTSGGTDTQYF. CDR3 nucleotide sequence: TGTGCCAGCAGCTTGTTGACTAGCGGGGGCACAGATACGCAGTATTTT.

CDR3 amino acids: CASSTGPPADNSPLHF. The CDR3 DNA reads as TGTGCCAGTAGTACCGGTCCCCCCGCGGATAATTCACCCCTCCACTTT. V usage is TRBV19 and J usage is TRBJ1-6; no clear D. The CDR3 sequence is 16 residues long. Trimming shortened V by 4 bases and J by 5 bases, and 15 bases separated the two germline ends. CDR1 and CDR2 from the germline V gene are LNHDA and SQIVND (reference sequence). The full variable domain, rest sourced from reference TRBV19 and TRBJ1-6, is DGGITQSPKYLFRKEGQNVTLSCEQNLNHDAMYWYRQDPGQGLRLIYYSQIVNDFQKGDIAEGYSVSREKKESFPLTVTSAQKNPTAFYLCASSTGPPADNSPLHFGNGTRLTVT.

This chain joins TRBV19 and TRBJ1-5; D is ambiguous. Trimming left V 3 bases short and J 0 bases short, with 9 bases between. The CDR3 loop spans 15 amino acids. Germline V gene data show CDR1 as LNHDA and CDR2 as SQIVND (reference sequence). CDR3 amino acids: CASSIGGNSNQPQHF. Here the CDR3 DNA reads TGTGCCAGTAGTATCGGCGGAAATAGCAATCAGCCCCAGCATTTT. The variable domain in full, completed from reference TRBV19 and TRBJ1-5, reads DGGITQSPKYLFRKEGQNVTLSCEQNLNHDAMYWYRQDPGQGLRLIYYSQIVNDFQKGDIAEGYSVSREKKESFPLTVTSAQKNPTAFYLCASSIGGNSNQPQHFGDGTRLSIL.

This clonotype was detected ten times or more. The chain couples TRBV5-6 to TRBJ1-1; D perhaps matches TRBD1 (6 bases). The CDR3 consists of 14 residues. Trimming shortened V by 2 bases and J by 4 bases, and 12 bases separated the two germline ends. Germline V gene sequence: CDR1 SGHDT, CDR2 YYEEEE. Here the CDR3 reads CASSFTGQGTEAFF. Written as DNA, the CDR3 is TGTGCCAGCAGCTTTACAGGGCAGGGCACTGAAGCTTTCTTT.

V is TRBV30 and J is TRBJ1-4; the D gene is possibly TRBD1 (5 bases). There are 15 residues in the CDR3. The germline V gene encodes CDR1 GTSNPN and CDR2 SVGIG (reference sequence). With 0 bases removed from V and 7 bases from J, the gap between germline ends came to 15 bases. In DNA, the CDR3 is TGTGCCTGGAGTGTACATGGGGGGTCCGGTGAAAAACTGTTTTTT. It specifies CAWSVHGGSGEKLFF.

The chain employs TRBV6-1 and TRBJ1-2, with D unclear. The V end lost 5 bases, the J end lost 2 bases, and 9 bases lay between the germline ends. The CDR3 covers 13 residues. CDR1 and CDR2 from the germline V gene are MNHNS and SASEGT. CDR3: CASSTGRNYGYTF. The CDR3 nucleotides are TGTGCCAGCAGTACCGGTCGAAACTATGGCTACACCTTC.

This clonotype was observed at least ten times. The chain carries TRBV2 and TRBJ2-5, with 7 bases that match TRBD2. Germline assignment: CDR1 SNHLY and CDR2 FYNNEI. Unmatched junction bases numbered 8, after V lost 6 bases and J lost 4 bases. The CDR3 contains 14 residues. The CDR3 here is CASRWEGRVETQYF. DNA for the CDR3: TGTGCCAGCAGGTGGGAGGGGAGAGTAGAGACCCAGTACTTC.

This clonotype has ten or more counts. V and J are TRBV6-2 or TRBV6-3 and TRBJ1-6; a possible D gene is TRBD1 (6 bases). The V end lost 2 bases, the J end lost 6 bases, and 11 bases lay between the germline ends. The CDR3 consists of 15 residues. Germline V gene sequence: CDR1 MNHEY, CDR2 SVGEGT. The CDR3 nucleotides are TGTGCCAGCAGTTACACCAGGGGAGGTAATTCACCCCTCCACTTT. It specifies CASSYTRGGNSPLHF.

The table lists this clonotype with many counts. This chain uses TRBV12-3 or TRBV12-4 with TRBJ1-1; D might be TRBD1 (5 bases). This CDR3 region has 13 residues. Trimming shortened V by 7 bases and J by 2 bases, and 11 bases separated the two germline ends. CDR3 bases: TGTGCCAGCACCATGACAGTTAACACTGAAGCTTTCTTT. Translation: CASTMTVNTEAFF.

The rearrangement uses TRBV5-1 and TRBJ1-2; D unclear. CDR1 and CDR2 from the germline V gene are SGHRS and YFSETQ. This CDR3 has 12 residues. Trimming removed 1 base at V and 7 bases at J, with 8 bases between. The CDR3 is CASSLSGFGYTF. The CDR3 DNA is TGCGCCAGCAGCTTGTCCGGTTTTGGCTACACCTTC.

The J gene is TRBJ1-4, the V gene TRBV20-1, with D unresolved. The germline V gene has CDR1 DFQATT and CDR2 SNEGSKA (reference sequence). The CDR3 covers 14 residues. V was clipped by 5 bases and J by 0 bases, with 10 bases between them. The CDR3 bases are TGCAGTGCTCCCGCTGATACAACTAATGAAAAACTGTTTTTT. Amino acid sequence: CSAPADTTNEKLFF.

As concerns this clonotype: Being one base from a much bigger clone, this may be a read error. CDR3 residues: CASGTELGGTDAFF. CDR3 DNA sequence: TGTGCCAGCGGGACAGAGCTTGGGGGTACTGACGCTTTCTTT. The chain employs TRBV27 and TRBJ1-1, with TRBD1 matching 7 bases. Germline V gene lookup returns CDR1 MNHEY and CDR2 SMNVEV (reference sequence). The CDR3 runs to 14 residues.

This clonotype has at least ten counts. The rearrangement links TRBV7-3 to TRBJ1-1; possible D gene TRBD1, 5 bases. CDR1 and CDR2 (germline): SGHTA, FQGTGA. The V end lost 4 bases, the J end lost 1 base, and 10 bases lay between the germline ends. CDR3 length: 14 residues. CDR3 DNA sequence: TGTGCCAGCAGCTCGGGACCGGCGAACACTGAAGCTTTCTTT. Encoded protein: CASSSGPANTEAFF.

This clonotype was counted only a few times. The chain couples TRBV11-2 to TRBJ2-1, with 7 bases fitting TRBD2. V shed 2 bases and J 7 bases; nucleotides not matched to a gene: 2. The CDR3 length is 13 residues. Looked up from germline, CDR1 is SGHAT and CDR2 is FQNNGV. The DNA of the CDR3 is TGTGCCAGCAGCTTATGGGGGGGTAATGAGCAGTTCTTC. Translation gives CASSLWGGNEQFF.

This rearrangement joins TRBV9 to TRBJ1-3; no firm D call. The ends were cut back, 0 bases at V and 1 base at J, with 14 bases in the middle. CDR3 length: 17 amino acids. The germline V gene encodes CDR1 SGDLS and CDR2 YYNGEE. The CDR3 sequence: CASSVEGSPASGNTIYF. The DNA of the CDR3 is TGTGCCAGCAGCGTAGAGGGCAGCCCCGCGTCTGGAAACACCATATATTTT.

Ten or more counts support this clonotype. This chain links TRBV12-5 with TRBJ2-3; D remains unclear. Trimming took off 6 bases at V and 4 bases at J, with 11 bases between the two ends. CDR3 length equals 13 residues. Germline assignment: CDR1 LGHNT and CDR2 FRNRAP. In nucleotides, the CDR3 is TGTGCTAGTGGCCCCGGGCTTGCAGATACGCAGTATTTT. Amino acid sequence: CASGPGLADTQYF.